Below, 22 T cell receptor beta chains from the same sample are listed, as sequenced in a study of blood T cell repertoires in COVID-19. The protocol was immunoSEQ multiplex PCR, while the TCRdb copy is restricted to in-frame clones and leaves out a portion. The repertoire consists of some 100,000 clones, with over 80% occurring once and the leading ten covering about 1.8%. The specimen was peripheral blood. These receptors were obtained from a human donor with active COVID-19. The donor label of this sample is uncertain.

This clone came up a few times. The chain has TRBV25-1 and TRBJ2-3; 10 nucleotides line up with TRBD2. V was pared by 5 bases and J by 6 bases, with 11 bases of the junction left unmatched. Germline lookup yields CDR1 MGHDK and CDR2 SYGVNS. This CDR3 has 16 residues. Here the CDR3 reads CASSTDSGGASDTQYF. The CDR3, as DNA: TGTGCCAGCAGTACTGACAGCGGGGGGGCCAGCGATACGCAGTATTTT.

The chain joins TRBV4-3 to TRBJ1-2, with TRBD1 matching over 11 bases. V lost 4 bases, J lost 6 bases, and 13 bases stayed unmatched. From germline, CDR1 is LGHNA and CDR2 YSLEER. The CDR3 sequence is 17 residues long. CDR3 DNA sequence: TGCGCCAGCAGCCGAGGGACAGGGGGGCTTTTAATGGATGGCTACACCTTC. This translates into CASSRGTGGLLMDGYTF.

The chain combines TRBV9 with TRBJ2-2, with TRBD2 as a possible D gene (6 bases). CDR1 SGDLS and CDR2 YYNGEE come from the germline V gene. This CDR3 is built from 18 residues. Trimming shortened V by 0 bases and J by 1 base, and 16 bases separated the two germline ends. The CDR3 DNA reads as TGTGCCAGCAGCGTAGGCCCCCCCCTCGGGGGGAACACCGGGGAGCTGTTTTTT. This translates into CASSVGPPLGGNTGELFF.

Here the CDR3 DNA reads TGTGCCAGCAGCTTCCTGGGGACAGGGGGCACCGGGGAGCTGTTTTTT. It codes for CASSFLGTGGTGELFF. The chain links TRBV11-3 to TRBJ2-2, with TRBD1 identical over 11 bases. CDR1 is SGHNT and CDR2 is YENEEA in the germline V gene. V gave up 3 bases and J gave up 4 bases; unmatched junction bases: 4. The length of the CDR3 is 16 residues.

The CDR3 region is CASSTGAVQETQYF. The CDR3 region has the DNA TGTGCCAGTAGCACAGGGGCCGTGCAAGAGACCCAGTACTTC. The chain uses TRBV19 and TRBJ2-5; 7 bases align to TRBD1. CDR3 length equals 14 residues. The V segment lost 6 bases and the J segment 2 bases; nucleotides outside the gene matches: 6. From germline, CDR1 is LNHDA and CDR2 SQIVND (reference sequence).

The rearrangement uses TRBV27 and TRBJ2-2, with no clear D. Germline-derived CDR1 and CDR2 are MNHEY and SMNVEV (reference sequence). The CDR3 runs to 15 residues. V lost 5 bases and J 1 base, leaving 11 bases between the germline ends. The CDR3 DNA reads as TGTGCCAGCAGTCCATGGCGGCAGAACACCGGGGAGCTGTTTTTT. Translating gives CASSPWRQNTGELFF.

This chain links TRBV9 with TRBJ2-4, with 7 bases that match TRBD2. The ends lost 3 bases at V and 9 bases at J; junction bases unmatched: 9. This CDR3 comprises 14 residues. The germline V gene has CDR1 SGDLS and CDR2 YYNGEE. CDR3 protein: CASSEQTQRGIQYF. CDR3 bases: TGTGCCAGCAGCGAACAGACCCAGCGGGGCATTCAGTACTTC. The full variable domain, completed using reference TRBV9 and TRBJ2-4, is DSGVTQTPKHLITATGQRVTLRCSPRSGDLSVYWYQQSLDQGLQFLIQYYNGEERAKGNILERFSAQQFPDLHSELNLSSLELGDSALYFCASSEQTQRGIQYFGAGTRLSVL.

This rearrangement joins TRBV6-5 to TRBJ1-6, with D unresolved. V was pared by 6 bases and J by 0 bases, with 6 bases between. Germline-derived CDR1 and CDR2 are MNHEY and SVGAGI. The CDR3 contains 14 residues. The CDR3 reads CASRRASYNSPLHF. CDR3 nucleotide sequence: TGTGCCAGCAGGAGAGCCTCCTATAATTCACCCCTCCACTTT.

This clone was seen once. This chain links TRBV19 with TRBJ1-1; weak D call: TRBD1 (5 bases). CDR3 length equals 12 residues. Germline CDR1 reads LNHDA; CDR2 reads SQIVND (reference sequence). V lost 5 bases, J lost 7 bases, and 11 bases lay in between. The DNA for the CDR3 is TGTGCCAGTAGTTCGGGGGGGATTGAAGCTTTCTTT. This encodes CASSSGGIEAFF.

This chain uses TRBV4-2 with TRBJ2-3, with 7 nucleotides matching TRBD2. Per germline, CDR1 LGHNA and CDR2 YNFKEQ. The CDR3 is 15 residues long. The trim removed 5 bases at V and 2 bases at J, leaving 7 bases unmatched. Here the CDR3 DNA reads TGTGCCAGCAGCTTGGCCGGGACTAACACAGATACGCAGTATTTT. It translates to CASSLAGTNTDTQYF.

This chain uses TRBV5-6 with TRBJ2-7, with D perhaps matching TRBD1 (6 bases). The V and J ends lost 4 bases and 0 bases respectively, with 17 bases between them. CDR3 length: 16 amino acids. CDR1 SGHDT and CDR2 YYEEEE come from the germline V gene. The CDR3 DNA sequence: TGTGCCAGCAGCGTAGACAGGCCACATAGCTCCTACGAGCAGTACTTC. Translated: CASSVDRPHSSYEQYF.

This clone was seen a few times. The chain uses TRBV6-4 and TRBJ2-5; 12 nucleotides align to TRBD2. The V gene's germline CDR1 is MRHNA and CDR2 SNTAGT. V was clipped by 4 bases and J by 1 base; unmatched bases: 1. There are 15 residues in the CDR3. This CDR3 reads CASSVTSGGQETQYF. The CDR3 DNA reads TGTGCCAGCAGTGTGACTAGCGGGGGCCAAGAGACCCAGTACTTC.

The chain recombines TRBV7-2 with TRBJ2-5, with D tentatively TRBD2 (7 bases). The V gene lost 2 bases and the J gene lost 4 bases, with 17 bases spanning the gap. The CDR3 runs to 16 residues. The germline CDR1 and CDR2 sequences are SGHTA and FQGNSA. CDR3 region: CASSLMLGGAGETQYF. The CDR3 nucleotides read TGTGCCAGCAGCTTAATGTTGGGGGGGGCGGGAGAGACCCAGTACTTC.

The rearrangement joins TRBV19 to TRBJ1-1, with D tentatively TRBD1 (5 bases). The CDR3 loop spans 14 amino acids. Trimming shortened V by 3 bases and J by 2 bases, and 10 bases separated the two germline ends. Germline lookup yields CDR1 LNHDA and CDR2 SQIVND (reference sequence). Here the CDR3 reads CASSITGANTEAFF. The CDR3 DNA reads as TGTGCCAGTAGTATCACAGGAGCAAACACTGAAGCTTTCTTT.

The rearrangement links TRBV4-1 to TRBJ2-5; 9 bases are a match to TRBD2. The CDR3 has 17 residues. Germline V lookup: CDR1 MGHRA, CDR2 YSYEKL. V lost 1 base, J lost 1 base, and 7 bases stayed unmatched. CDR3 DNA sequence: TGCGCCAGCAGCCAAGTCCCTATAGCGGGGGCCCAAGAGACCCAGTACTTC. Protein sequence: CASSQVPIAGAQETQYF.

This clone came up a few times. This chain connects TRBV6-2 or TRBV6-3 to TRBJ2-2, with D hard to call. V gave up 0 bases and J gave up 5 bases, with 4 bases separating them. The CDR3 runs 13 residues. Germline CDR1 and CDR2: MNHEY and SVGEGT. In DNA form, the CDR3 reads TGTGCCAGCAGTTACTCCGAGACCGGGGAGCTGTTTTTT. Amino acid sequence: CASSYSETGELFF.

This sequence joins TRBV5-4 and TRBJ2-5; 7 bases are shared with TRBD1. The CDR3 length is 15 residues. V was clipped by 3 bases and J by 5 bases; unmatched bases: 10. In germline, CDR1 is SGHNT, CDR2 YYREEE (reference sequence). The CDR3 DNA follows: TGTGCCAGCAGCTCACCCCGGGACAGAGGGGAGACCCAGTACTTC. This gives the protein CASSSPRDRGETQYF.

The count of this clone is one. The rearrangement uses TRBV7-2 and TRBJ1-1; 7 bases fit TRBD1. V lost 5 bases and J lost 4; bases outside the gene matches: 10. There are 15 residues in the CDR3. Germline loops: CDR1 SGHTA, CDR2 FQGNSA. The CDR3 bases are TGTGCCAGCAGCCCGTTAGGGGGCGAGAGCACTGAAGCTTTCTTT. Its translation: CASSPLGGESTEAFF.

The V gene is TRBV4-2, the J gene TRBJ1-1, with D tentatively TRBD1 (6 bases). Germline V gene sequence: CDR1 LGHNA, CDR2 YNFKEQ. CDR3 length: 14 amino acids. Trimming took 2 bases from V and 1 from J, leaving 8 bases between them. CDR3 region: CASSQRGGNTEAFF. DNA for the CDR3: TGTGCCAGCAGCCAAAGAGGGGGGAACACTGAAGCTTTCTTT.

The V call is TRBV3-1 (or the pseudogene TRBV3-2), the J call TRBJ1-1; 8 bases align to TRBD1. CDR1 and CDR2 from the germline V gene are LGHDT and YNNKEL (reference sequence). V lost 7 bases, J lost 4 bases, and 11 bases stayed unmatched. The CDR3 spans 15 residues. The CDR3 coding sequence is TGTGCCAGCACACCGCAGGGGGCGGTAAGCACTGAAGCTTTCTTT. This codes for CASTPQGAVSTEAFF.

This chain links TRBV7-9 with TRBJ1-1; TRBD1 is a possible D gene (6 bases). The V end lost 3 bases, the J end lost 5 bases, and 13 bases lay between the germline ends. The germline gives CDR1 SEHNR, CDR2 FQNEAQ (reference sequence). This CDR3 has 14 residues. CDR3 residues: CASSLPGEGTEAFF. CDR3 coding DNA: TGTGCCAGCAGCTTGCCAGGGGAAGGGACTGAAGCTTTCTTT.

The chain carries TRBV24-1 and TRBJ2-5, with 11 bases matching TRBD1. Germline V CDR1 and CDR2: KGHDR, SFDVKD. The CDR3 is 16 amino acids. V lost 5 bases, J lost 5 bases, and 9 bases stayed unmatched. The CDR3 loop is CATSALGQGGRETQYF. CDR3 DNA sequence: TGTGCCACCAGTGCCTTGGGACAGGGGGGTCGGGAGACCCAGTACTTC.